The clone carrying this T cell receptor (beta chain) came up many times. These data are taken from a study of T-cell reconstitution after alpha-beta-depleted transplantation in children. Molecular barcoding with unique molecular identifiers was used for the TCRbeta library. TCRdb recomputed calls from the PCR reads with MiXCR, one row per CDR3 protein. Here the sample spans hundreds of thousands of distinct CDR3 sequences, under 15% being singletons. Per germline, CDR1 SGHTA and CDR2 FQGNSA. After removal of 5 bases from V and 4 bases from J, the junction contained 8 bases not matched to a gene. The CDR3 is 14 residues long.

This receptor was obtained from a male patient between 10 and 17 years old who had a stem cell transplant for acute myeloid leukemia, so the T cells may come from the graft donor. J is TRBJ2-7 and V is TRBV7-2; TRBD2 matches 7 bases. The sequencing here drew on PBMCs, mostly from graft donor cells, taken 360 days after TCRalphabeta/CD19-depleted stem cell transplant. CDR3 DNA sequence: TGTGCCAGCAGCCCGCAGGGACTACCTTACGAGCAGTACTTC. The encoded protein is CASSPQGLPYEQYF.